This T cell receptor (beta chain) comes out of a study of T-cell reconstitution after alpha-beta-depleted transplantation in children (dated by TCRdb to 2016 to 2017). Notes on the research overall: T-cell immune reconstitution after TCRalphabeta/CD19-depleted allogeneic hematopoietic cell transplantation in children was quantitatively tracked in the study by means of TCR repertoire profiling.

The germline ends are 5 bases apart after V is trimmed by 6 bases and J by 6 bases. CDR3 length: 11 amino acids, cysteine to phenylalanine. Only the CDR3 DNA is retained, 33 bases long and in frame from the first base. The germline V gene encodes CDR1 MNHEY and CDR2 SVGAGI. Findings and caveats that apply to the study as a whole: In some patients, the high TCRbeta diversity seen at day 60 was put down to recipient T cells and intrathymic progenitors that had survived conditioning. The frequencies of hyperexpanded clones fell over the following months, and after one year, T-cell counts and TCRbeta diversity were mostly attributed to newly produced T cells. The apparently early recovery of alphabetaT-cell counts about two months after transplant reportedly depended on only several hundred rapidly expanded clones that came from non-depleted graft cells.

Receptor amplification or capture employed PCR. Sequencing relied on an Illumina HiSeq 2500. To normalize quantification of the TCRbeta repertoire, the TCR libraries were built with molecular barcoding that relied on unique molecular identifiers. TCRdb ran its own pipeline on the public reads, namely fastp trimming at Q25 and MiXCR clone calling, and kept in-frame beta chains. Each entry is one CDR3 protein sequence, shown with its most common DNA and genes. This sample comprises around 450,000 distinct CDR3 sequences, 10% to 13% of them detected only once. In total, the top ten clones hold 2% of the sample. Interpreted using the paper, the treatment or condition label stands for: allogeneic hematopoietic cell transplantation with graft depleted of TCRalphabeta T cells and CD19 B cells. TCRalphabeta/CD19-depleted allogeneic hematopoietic cell grafts were given to the transplant recipients, all of whom were children.

The sample holds many counts of this clonotype. The clone's antigen remains unknown. Base qualities are missing; no much larger clone stands one base away. The chain uses TRBV6-5 and TRBJ2-2; there is no confident call for the D gene. The sequencing used PBMCs, collected before TCRalphabeta/CD19-depleted stem cell transplant. The clonotype was recovered from a child aged 2 to 15 with inherited bone marrow failure, due to receive a stem cell transplant. DNA sequence: TGTGCCAGCAGAAGCTCCGGGGAGCTGTTTTTT. Its product reads: CASRSSGELFF.